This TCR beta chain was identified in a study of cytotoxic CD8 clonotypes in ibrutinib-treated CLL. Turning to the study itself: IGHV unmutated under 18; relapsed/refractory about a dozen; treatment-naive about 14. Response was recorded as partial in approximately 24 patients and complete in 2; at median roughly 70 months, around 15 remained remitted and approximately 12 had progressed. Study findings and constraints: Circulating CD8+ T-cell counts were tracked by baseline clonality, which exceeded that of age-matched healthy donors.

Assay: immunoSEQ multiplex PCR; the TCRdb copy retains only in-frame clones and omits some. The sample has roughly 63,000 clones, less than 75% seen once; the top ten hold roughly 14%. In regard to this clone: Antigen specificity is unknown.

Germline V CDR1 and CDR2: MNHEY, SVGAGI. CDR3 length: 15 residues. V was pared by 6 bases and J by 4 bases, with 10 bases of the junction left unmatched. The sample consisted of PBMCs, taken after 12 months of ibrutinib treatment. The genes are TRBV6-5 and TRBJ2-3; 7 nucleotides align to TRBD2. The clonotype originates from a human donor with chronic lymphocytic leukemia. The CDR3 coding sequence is TGTGCCAGCAGACCACCCAGGACTAGGGCAGATACGCAGTATTTT. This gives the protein CASRPPRTRADTQYF.